Sequencing of this TCR beta chain was carried out in a study of OX40 agonist ivuxolimab in advanced cancers. The overall study: At 65% to 85% male, the cohort had a mean age of 60 years, ranging from about 20 to 90. Study-level results: The study observed clonal expansion of CD4+ and CD8+ blood T cells by week 6 at 0.1 to 3.0 mg/kg.

Assay: immunoSEQ multiplex PCR; the TCRdb copy retains only in-frame clones and omits some. The table has around 62,000 clones, around nine tenths seen once. Comment on this clone: Its antigen is unidentified.

This specimen was CD4+ or CD8+ T cells sorted from blood, taken in a trial of the OX40 agonist ivuxolimab. The TCR was taken from an adult with an advanced solid tumor such as melanoma, head and neck, liver or kidney cancer.

CDR3 nucleotide sequence: TGTGCCAGCAGTTTTCAGGGGAACTATGGCTACACCTTC. Residues: CASSFQGNYGYTF. The rearrangement joins TRBV28 to TRBJ1-2, with a possible D match to TRBD1 (6 bases). CDR1 and CDR2 (germline): MDHEN, SYDVKM. Trimming took off 3 bases at V and 2 bases at J, with 7 bases between the two ends. CDR3 length equals 13 residues.